This paragraph reports one T cell receptor (beta chain). The antigen is unknown. The source of the sample is a study of cytomegalovirus exposure and HLA in healthy donors. Study information: Samples from HLA-typed donors yielded about 85 million unique TCRs in an early data release. Genetic ancestry analysis placed around 76% of the 400 or so donors that were genotyped in the Caucasian-associated cluster. Study findings and constraints: A previous analysis found most TCR beta V segments productive roughly 87% or roughly 30% of the time. The HLA-A and HLA-B alleles of most subjects were reportedly predicted accurately from TCR beta sequences.

Germline V gives CDR1 SGHDN, CDR2 FVKESK. V dropped 4 bases and J dropped 9; count of bases not matched to a gene: 12. The CDR3 covers 16 residues. The PCR used 60 Vbeta and 13 Jbeta primers. Generated by immunoSEQ multiplex PCR, the TCRdb table keeps only in-frame clones and is missing some. This table holds roughly 130,000 clones, approximately 8.8% found once. Sample: PBMCs. The receptor comes from a man aged 40-55 years in good health and CMV-seronegative. The chain carries TRBV14 and TRBJ2-5, with TRBD1 matching 12 bases. In DNA, the CDR3 is TGTGCCAGCAGCCGAACCCGGGACAGGGGGCCGAGGGCCCAGTACTTC. Translated, it gives CASSRTRDRGPRAQYF. Drawing the rest from reference TRBV14 and TRBJ2-5, the complete variable domain is EAGVTQFPSHSVIEKGQTVTLRCDPISGHDNLYWYRRVMGKEIKFLLHFVKESKQDESGMPNNRFLAERTGGTYSTLKVQPAELEDSGVYFCASSRTRDRGPRAQYFGPGTRLLVL.